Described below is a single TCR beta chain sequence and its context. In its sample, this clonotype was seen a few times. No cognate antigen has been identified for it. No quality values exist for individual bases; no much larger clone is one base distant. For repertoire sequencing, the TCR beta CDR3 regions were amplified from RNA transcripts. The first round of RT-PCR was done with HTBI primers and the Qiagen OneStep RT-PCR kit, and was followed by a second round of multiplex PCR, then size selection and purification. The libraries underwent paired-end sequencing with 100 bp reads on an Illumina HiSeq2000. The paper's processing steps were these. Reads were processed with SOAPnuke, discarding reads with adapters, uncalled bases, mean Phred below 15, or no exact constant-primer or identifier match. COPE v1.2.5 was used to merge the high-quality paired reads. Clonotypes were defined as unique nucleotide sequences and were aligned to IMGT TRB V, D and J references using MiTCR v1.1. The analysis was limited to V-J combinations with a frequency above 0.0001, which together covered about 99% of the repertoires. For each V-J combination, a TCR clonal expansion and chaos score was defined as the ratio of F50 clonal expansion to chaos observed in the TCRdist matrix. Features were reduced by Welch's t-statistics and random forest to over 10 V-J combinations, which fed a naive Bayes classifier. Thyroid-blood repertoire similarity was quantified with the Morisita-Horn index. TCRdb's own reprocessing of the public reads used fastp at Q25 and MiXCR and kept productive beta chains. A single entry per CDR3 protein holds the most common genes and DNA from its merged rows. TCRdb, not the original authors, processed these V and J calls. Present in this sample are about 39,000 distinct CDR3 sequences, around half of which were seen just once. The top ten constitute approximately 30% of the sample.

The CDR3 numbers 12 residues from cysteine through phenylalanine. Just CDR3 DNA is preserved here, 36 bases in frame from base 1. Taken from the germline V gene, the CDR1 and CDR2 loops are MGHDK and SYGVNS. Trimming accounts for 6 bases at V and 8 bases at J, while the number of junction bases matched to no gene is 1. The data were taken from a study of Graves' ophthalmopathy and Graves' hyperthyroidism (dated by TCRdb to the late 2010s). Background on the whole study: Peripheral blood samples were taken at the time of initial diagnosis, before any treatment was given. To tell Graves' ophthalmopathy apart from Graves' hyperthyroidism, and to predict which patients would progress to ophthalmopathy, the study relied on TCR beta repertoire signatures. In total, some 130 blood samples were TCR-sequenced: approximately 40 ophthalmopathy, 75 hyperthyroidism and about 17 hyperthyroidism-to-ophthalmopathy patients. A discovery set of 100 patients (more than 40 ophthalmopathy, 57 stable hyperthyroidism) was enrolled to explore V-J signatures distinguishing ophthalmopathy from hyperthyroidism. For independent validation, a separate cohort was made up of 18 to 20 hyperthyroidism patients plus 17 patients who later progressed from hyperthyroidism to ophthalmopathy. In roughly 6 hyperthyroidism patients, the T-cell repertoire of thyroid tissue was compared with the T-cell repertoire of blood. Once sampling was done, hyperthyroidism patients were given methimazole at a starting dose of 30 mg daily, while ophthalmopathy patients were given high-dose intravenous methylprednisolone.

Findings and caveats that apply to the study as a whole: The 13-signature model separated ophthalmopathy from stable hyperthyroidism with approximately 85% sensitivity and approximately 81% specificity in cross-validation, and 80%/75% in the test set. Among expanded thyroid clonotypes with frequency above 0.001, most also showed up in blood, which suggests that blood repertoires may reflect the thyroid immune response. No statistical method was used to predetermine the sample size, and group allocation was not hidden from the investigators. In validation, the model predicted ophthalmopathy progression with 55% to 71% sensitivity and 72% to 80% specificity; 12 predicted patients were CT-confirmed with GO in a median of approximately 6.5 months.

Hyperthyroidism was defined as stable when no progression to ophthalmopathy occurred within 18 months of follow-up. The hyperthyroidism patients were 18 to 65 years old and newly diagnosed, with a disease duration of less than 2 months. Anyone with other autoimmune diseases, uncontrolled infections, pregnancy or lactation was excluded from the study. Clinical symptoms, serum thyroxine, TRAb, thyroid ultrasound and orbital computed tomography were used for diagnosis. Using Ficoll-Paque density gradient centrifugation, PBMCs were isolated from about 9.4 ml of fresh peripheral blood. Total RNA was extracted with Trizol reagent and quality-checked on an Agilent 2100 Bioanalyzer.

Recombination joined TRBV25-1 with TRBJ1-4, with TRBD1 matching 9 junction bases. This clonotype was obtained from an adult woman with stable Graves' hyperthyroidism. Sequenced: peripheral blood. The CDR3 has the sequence CASRTGGEKLFF. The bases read TGTGCCAGCAGAACAGGGGGCGAAAAACTGTTTTTT.